This T cell receptor beta chain was profiled in a study of CD8 T cells in ankylosing spondylitis. Regarding the study as a whole: Disease-linked clones were found to be CD8+ and relatively rare in peripheral blood.

Each CDR3 protein is one row after TCRdb ran MiXCR on the 5' RACE reads. The sample has 150,000 to 200,000 distinct CDR3 sequences, roughly 13% seen once. In the case of this clonotype: Its antigen is not known.

The CDR3 runs 18 residues. The V gene end was trimmed by 3 bases and the J gene end by 5 bases; junction bases not matched to a gene: 10. Sequenced input: blood, either unsorted or a sorted T cell fraction (not recorded which). The TCR sequence derives from a female donor with ankylosing spondylitis or in good health (not recorded which). This chain links TRBV12-3 or TRBV12-4 with TRBJ2-2, with 12 bases aligning to TRBD1. CDR3 nucleotide sequence: TGTGCCAGCAGTTTGTATAAGGGACAGGGGGCCCGTACCGGGGAGCTGTTTTTT. Its protein is CASSLYKGQGARTGELFF.